One and the same sample provided the 25 T cell receptor beta chains below, sequenced in a study of blood T cells in healthy people across ages. Through a sample-barcoded 5' primer and a J-beta primer mix, a second PCR was run for 7 to 11 cycles. TCRdb reprocessed the 5' RACE reads with MiXCR, giving one entry per CDR3 protein. The sample carries approximately 800,000 distinct CDR3 sequences, 20% to 25% recorded once. These data also formed part of another study, on T cells of mothers and their children.

Sequenced: blood. These receptors all come from a boy younger than 18 in good health.

This clonotype occurred a few times. The chain uses TRBV29-1 and TRBJ2-5; D gene ambiguous. The better agreement between TRBJ2-1 and the DNA end casts doubt on the J call. The CDR3 loop spans 10 amino acids. Germline V gives CDR1 SQVTM, CDR2 ANQGSEA. The CDR3 sequence is CSGLYNEQFF. DNA for the CDR3: TGCAGCGGCCTTTACAATGAGCAGTTCTTC.

This clonotype was detected a few times. The chain has TRBV7-2 and TRBJ2-1; a possible D gene is TRBD1 (6 bases). This CDR3 is built from 13 residues. V was trimmed by 1 base and J by 16 bases, leaving 17 bases between them. Germline loops: CDR1 SGHTA, CDR2 FQGNSA. The DNA for the CDR3 is TGTGCCAGCAGCTTAGGCCAACAAGGGGGATTCTTCTTC. Protein sequence: CASSLGQQGGFFF.

In its sample, this clonotype was seen once. The V gene is TRBV6-5, the J gene TRBJ2-5, with 7 bases matching TRBD1. Germline trimming cut 2 bases from V and 7 bases from J; bases unmatched to any gene: 16. The CDR3 is made up of 17 amino acids. Germline loops: CDR1 MNHEY, CDR2 SVGAGI. The CDR3: CASSYRSTGTDARTQYF. CDR3 coding DNA: TGTGCCAGCAGTTACCGCTCAACCGGGACAGACGCCAGGACCCAGTACTTC.

The gene calls are TRBV29-1 and TRBJ2-1; unclear D gene. CDR3 length equals 14 residues. CDR1 and CDR2 from the germline V gene are SQVTM and ANQGSEA. Trimming took 0 bases from V and 5 from J, leaving 11 bases between them. The CDR3, as DNA: TGCAGCGTTGAAGATAACAGTTCCAACAATGAGCAGTTCTTC. The encoded protein is CSVEDNSSNNEQFF.

A few counts support this clonotype. The V call is TRBV7-9, the J call TRBJ2-7, with D unclear. Between the trimmed V and J ends, which lost 8 bases and 2 bases, there was a span of 13 bases. The CDR3 is 13 residues long. Germline-derived CDR1 and CDR2 are SEHNR and FQNEAQ (reference sequence). The CDR3 here is CASGPLDPYEQYF. The CDR3 DNA reads TGTGCCAGCGGTCCCTTGGACCCCTACGAGCAGTACTTC.

There are a few counts of this clonotype. V gene TRBV7-2 combines with J gene TRBJ2-7; 8 bases match TRBD1. The germline CDR1 and CDR2 sequences are SGHTA and FQGNSA. The length of the CDR3 is 13 residues. After removal of 2 bases from V and 6 bases from J, the junction contained 3 bases not matched to a gene. The CDR3 sequence: CASSLQGAIEQYF. The CDR3 nucleotides are TGTGCCAGCAGCTTACAGGGGGCTATCGAGCAGTACTTC.

This clonotype was counted only a few times. The chain links TRBV28 to TRBJ2-5, with D unresolved. TRBJ2-7 matches the DNA end more closely, so the J call is doubtful. CDR1 and CDR2 from the germline V gene are MDHEN and SYDVKM. The CDR3 spans 13 residues. CDR3 amino acids: CASSLLNSYEQYF. The DNA of the CDR3 is TGTGCCAGCAGTTTACTGAACAGCTACGAGCAGTACTTC.

In its sample, this clonotype was seen a few times. The CDR3 sequence: CASSSRDSRYEQYF. CDR3 DNA: TGTGCCAGCAGCTCCCGGGACAGCCGCTACGAGCAGTACTTC. V gene TRBV9 combines with J gene TRBJ2-1; 7 bases are a match to TRBD1. The J call may not be correct, given that the DNA end is closer to TRBJ2-7. CDR1 SGDLS and CDR2 YYNGEE come from the germline V gene. There are 14 residues in the CDR3.

This chain links TRBV14 with TRBJ2-5; 7 nucleotides align to TRBD1. The germline V gene has CDR1 SGHDN and CDR2 FVKESK. This CDR3 has 14 amino acids. J was trimmed by 3 bases and V by 3 bases; bases with no gene match: 4. The CDR3 nucleotides are TGTGCCAGCAGCCATAGGGACAGAGAAGAGACCCAGTACTTC. Translated, it gives CASSHRDREETQYF.

J is TRBJ2-3 and V is TRBV5-1, with D perhaps TRBD1 or TRBD2 (5 bases each). Trimming took off 3 bases at V and 0 bases at J, with 11 bases between the two ends. The CDR3 length is 15 residues. From germline, CDR1 is SGHRS and CDR2 YFSETQ. CDR3 loop: CASSSRDRSTDTQYF. Written as DNA, the CDR3 is TGCGCCAGCAGCTCCAGGGACCGTAGCACAGATACGCAGTATTTT.

This clonotype appeared a few times. The rearrangement links TRBV11-2 to TRBJ1-6; the D gene is possibly TRBD1 (6 bases). This CDR3 is 17 amino acids long. Germline CDR1 and CDR2: SGHAT and FQNNGV. V was shortened by 5 bases and J by 5 bases, with 19 bases between the two germline ends. The CDR3: CASSDSLTRGDNSPLHF. The CDR3 DNA sequence: TGTGCCAGCAGCGATAGCTTAACCAGGGGTGATAATTCACCCCTCCACTTT.

The V and J genes are TRBV7-2 and TRBJ1-2; D may be TRBD1 (5 bases). The CDR3 loop spans 13 amino acids. The germline gives CDR1 SGHTA, CDR2 FQGNSA. V lost 7 bases, J lost 4 bases, and 13 bases lay in between. CDR3 region: CASTPGSGYGYTF. The CDR3 DNA reads TGTGCCAGCACCCCAGGGTCCGGCTATGGCTACACCTTC.

The chain joins TRBV28 to TRBJ2-3, with TRBD2 identical over 12 bases. J was trimmed by 4 bases and V by 3 bases; bases with no gene match: 5. CDR1 is MDHEN, CDR2 SYDVKM, per germline. The CDR3 loop spans 16 amino acids. The CDR3 spells CASSFSLAGGPDTQYF. In nucleotides, the CDR3 is TGTGCCAGCAGTTTTTCCCTAGCGGGGGGGCCAGATACGCAGTATTTT.

The chain couples TRBV2 to TRBJ2-5; D is unclear. V was pared by 3 bases and J by 2 bases, with 13 bases between. Germline CDR1 and CDR2: SNHLY and FYNNEI. The CDR3 runs 15 residues. The CDR3 DNA reads TGTGCCAGCAGTGACACCTACTACACACAAGAGACCCAGTACTTC. It codes for CASSDTYYTQETQYF.

The rearrangement links TRBV28 to TRBJ2-5; a possible D gene is TRBD2 (5 bases). Germline V gene sequence: CDR1 MDHEN, CDR2 SYDVKM. Trimming pared 3 bases from V and 3 bases from J, leaving 11 bases between. The CDR3 totals 14 residues. CDR3 protein: CASSFNHGEETQYF. Written as DNA, the CDR3 is TGTGCCAGCAGTTTTAATCACGGGGAAGAGACCCAGTACTTC.

The chain couples TRBV21-1 to TRBJ2-5; the table names TRBD1, a call not compared with the DNA. TRBV21-1 is assigned pseudogene status. The CDR3 consists of 15 residues. Here the CDR3 DNA reads TGTGCCAGCAGCAACGATTTTTCGACAGACCAGGCCCAGTACTTC. It translates to CASSNDFSTDQAQYF.

This chain connects TRBV15 to TRBJ1-2, with D unresolved. The germline CDR1 and CDR2 sequences are LNHNV and YYDKDF (reference sequence). This CDR3 is built from 15 residues. The germline V and J ends were trimmed by 1 base and 6 bases, with 15 bases remaining between them. The DNA for the CDR3 is TGTGCCACCAGCAGAGTTACAACCCGGCTTGATGGCTACACCTTC. Amino acid sequence: CATSRVTTRLDGYTF.

The chain has TRBV28 and TRBJ2-7, with 8 positions matching TRBD1. This CDR3 has 16 residues. The germline gives CDR1 MDHEN, CDR2 SYDVKM. After removal of 3 bases from V and 4 bases from J, the junction contained 11 bases not matched to a gene. CDR3 DNA sequence: TGTGCCAGCAGTTTCAGGCTTCGAGACAGGGGATACGAGCAGTACTTC. Protein product: CASSFRLRDRGYEQYF. The variable domain in full, with the rest retrieved from reference TRBV28 and TRBJ2-7, is DVKVTQSSRYLVKRTGEKVFLECVQDMDHENMFWYRQDPGLGLRLIYFSYDVKMKEKGDIPEGYSVSREKKERFSLILESASTNQTSMYLCASSFRLRDRGYEQYFGPGTRLTVT.

In its sample, this clonotype was seen a few times. The rearrangement uses TRBV20-1 and TRBJ2-7, with 8 bases matching TRBD1. This CDR3 is 15 amino acids long. The germline gives CDR1 DFQATT, CDR2 SNEGSKA (reference sequence). After removal of 3 bases from V and 2 bases from J, the junction contained 9 bases not matched to a gene. CDR3 nucleotide sequence: TGCAGTGCTAGTAGCCCGGCAGGGGGCCCCTACGAGCAGTACTTC. This codes for CSASSPAGGPYEQYF.

J is TRBJ1-1 and V is TRBV3-1, with D maybe TRBD1 (5 bases). Germline CDR1 reads LGHDT; CDR2 reads YNNKEL (reference sequence). The CDR3 runs 14 residues. The germline V and J ends were trimmed by 0 bases and 3 bases, with 8 bases remaining between them. As DNA, the CDR3 is TGTGCCAGCAGCCAAGAAACAGGCCACACTGAAGCTTTCTTT. This encodes CASSQETGHTEAFF. The whole variable domain, remainder taken from reference TRBV3-1 and TRBJ1-1, is DTAVSQTPKYLVTQMGNDKSIKCEQNLGHDTMYWYKQDSKKFLKIMFSYNNKELIINETVPNRFSPKSPDKAHLNLHINSLELGDSAVYFCASSQETGHTEAFFGQGTRLTVV.

This clonotype was found a few times. The chain couples TRBV15 to TRBJ1-1; D possibly corresponds to TRBD1 (6 bases). This CDR3 spans 14 amino acids. Germline V gives CDR1 LNHNV, CDR2 YYDKDF (reference sequence). Trimming pared 0 bases from V and 3 bases from J, leaving 8 bases between. The CDR3 loop is CATSRDSGDTEAFF. The CDR3 region has the DNA TGTGCCACCAGCAGAGATTCAGGGGACACTGAAGCTTTCTTT.

This clonotype was picked up a small number of times. J is TRBJ2-3 and V is TRBV24-1, with TRBD2 as a possible D gene (7 bases). Germline lookup yields CDR1 KGHDR and CDR2 SFDVKD. CDR3 length equals 17 residues. V lost 0 bases and J lost 2, with 14 bases in between. Here the CDR3 DNA reads TGTGCCACCAGTGATTTGACGGGGGGCGAGGACACAGATACGCAGTATTTT. It yields the protein CATSDLTGGEDTDTQYF.

V gene TRBV7-3 combines with J gene TRBJ2-1; possibly TRBD2 for D (5 bases). V was pared by 5 bases and J by 6 bases, with 17 bases between. The CDR3 contains 15 residues. In germline, CDR1 is SGHTA, CDR2 FQGTGA. The CDR3 protein is CASSLGRGWVNEQFF. As DNA, the CDR3 is TGTGCCAGCAGCCTTGGTAGAGGGTGGGTCAATGAGCAGTTCTTC. Using reference TRBV7-3 and TRBJ2-1 for the parts outside the CDR3, the full variable domain is GAGVSQTPSNKVTEKGKYVELRCDPISGHTALYWYRQSLGQGPEFLIYFQGTGAADDSGLPNDRFFAVRPEGSVSTLKIQRTERGDSAVYLCASSLGRGWVNEQFFGPGTRLTVL.

CDR3 nucleotides: TGTGCCAGTAGTCCAAGTGGGTATCAGCCCCAGCATTTT. As protein: CASSPSGYQPQHF. The V call is TRBV19, the J call TRBJ1-5; D unclear. CDR3 length: 13 residues. CDR1 and CDR2 (germline): LNHDA, SQIVND (reference sequence). V lost 5 bases and J lost 5, with 10 bases in between. The full variable domain, completed using reference TRBV19 and TRBJ1-5, is DGGITQSPKYLFRKEGQNVTLSCEQNLNHDAMYWYRQDPGQGLRLIYYSQIVNDFQKGDIAEGYSVSREKKESFPLTVTSAQKNPTAFYLCASSPSGYQPQHFGDGTRLSIL.

This clonotype turned up a few times. Written as DNA, the CDR3 is TGCAGCGGCGGGACTATCTACAATGAGCAGTTCTTC. This encodes CSGGTIYNEQFF. V usage is TRBV29-1 and J usage is TRBJ2-1; 7 bases line up with TRBD2. The junction had 3 bases not matched to a gene; V was cut back by 7 bases and J by 3 bases. CDR1 and CDR2 from the germline V gene are SQVTM and ANQGSEA. This CDR3 contains 12 residues.